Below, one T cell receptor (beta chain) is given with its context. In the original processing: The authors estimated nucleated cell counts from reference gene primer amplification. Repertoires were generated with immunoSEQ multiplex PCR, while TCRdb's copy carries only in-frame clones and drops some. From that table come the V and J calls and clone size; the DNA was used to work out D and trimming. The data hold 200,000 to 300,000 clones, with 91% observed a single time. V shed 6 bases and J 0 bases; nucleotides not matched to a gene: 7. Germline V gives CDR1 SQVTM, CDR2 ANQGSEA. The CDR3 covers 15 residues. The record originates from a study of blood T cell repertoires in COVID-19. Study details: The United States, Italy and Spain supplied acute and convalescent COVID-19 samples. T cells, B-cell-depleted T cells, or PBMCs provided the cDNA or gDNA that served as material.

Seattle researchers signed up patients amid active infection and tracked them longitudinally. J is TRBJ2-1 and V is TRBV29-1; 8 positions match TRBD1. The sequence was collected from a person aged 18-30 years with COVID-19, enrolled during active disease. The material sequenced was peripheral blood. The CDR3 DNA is TGCAGCGTCTTACCGGGACAGGTCTCCTACAATGAGCAGTTCTTC. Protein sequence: CSVLPGQVSYNEQFF.